The clone carrying this T cell receptor (beta chain) was seen a single time. What it binds is not known. These data are taken from a study of cytomegalovirus exposure and HLA in healthy donors. Whole-study findings and limits: A later analysis linked a missense DCLRE1C variant to TCR beta V- and J-gene trimming. Among the sequence variants, a highly shared cluster was likely an artifact of sequencing. Owing to their indistinguishability, certain V segments, notably TRBV6-2 and TRBV6-3, were excluded.

Donors sampled were nominally healthy, though unrecorded immune exposures were likely. Germline V gene sequence: CDR1 LNHDA, CDR2 SQIVND (reference sequence). Trimming took 2 bases from V and 4 from J; bases not matched to a gene: 10. The CDR3 is made up of 19 amino acids. The PCR had 60 Vbeta and 13 Jbeta primers. This table comes from immunoSEQ multiplex PCR, and its TCRdb copy is limited to in-frame clones, with some not included. In the table there are 70,000 to 85,000 clones, about 64% of which are singletons. Source material: PBMCs. The TCR originated in a man aged 25 to 40 in good health and CMV-seropositive. The gene calls are TRBV19 and TRBJ2-5, with TRBD2 identical over 16 bases. The CDR3 here is CASSILPGLAGGPGETQYF. Written as DNA, the CDR3 is TGTGCCAGTAGTATACTGCCGGGACTAGCGGGAGGGCCGGGAGAGACCCAGTACTTC. The variable domain in full, with the rest retrieved from reference TRBV19 and TRBJ2-5, is DGGITQSPKYLFRKEGQNVTLSCEQNLNHDAMYWYRQDPGQGLRLIYYSQIVNDFQKGDIAEGYSVSREKKESFPLTVTSAQKNPTAFYLCASSILPGLAGGPGETQYFGPGTRLLVL.